The sequence of this T cell receptor (beta chain) was determined in a study of regulatory T cells in long-lasting Graves disease. General study points: The number of shared public clonotypes was higher in persistent patients (roughly 3,000) than new patients (more than 850).

This clonotype has at least ten counts. As yet, its antigen is unknown. TCR beta libraries were built with iRepertoire HTBI primers and Arm-PCR of CDR3 regions. TCRdb re-derived calls from the multiplex PCR reads in MiXCR, one entry per CDR3 protein. The data show 200,000 to 250,000 distinct CDR3 sequences, about 17% seen once. Stated time point: newly diagnosed GD, antithyroid drugs for less than 3 months. PBMCs provided the RNA from which the TCR library was made. Here the sequenced sample was peripheral blood mononuclear cells (PBMCs), taken at new diagnosis, from a patient treated with antithyroid drugs. This sequence originates from a female donor with Graves disease.

The CDR3 loop reads CASSIRTGGTDTQYF. DNA of the CDR3: TGTGCCAGTAGTATCCGGACAGGGGGCACAGATACGCAGTATTTT. The chain combines TRBV19 with TRBJ2-3; TRBD1 agrees at 9 bases. V dropped 3 bases and J dropped 1; count of bases not matched to a gene: 2. The germline gives CDR1 LNHDA, CDR2 SQIVND (reference sequence). CDR3 length equals 15 residues.